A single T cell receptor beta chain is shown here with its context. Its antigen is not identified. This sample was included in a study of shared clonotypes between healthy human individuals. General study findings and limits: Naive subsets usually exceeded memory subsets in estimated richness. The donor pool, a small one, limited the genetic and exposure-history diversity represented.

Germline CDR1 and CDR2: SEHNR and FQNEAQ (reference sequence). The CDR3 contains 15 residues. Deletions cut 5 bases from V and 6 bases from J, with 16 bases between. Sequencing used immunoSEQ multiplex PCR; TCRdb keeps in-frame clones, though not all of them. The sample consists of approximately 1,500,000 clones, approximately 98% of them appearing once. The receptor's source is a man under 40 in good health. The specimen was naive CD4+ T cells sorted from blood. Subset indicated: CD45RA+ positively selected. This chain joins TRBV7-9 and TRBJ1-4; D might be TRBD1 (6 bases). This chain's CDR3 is CASSPRAGEDEKLFF. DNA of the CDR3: TGTGCCAGCAGCCCCCGAGCAGGGGAGGATGAAAAACTGTTTTTT.